This T cell receptor beta chain was profiled in a study of cytomegalovirus exposure and HLA in healthy donors. Study-level results: Apart from CMV serostatus, no immune exposure information was available. Confirmation in vitro established that a few CMV-associated chains were specific for CMV antigens. A later analysis by the authors found several of the most significant clusters apparently linked to common viral pathogens. The authors later linked a missense DCLRE1C variant to TCR beta V- and J-gene trimming.

A multiplex PCR was run with 60 Vbeta primers and 13 Jbeta primers. The data were produced by immunoSEQ multiplex PCR, yet TCRdb's version contains in-frame clones alone and is incomplete. This specimen shows 74,000 or so clones; the ten leading clones hold approximately 1.5%. Germline CDR1 reads SQVTM; CDR2 reads ANQGSEA. There are 15 residues in the CDR3. The V and J ends lost 7 bases and 1 base respectively, with 19 bases between them. As to this clone: The antigen remains unidentified.

Sequencing was performed on PBMCs. This sequence originates from a woman aged 55-75 years in good health and CMV-seronegative. The rearrangement joins TRBV29-1 to TRBJ1-1; tentative D call: TRBD1 (6 bases). The CDR3 sequence is CSAAAQGPGNTEAFF. For the CDR3, the DNA is TGCAGCGCCGCTGCACAGGGTCCGGGGAACACTGAAGCTTTCTTT. Combining the CDR3 with reference TRBV29-1 and TRBJ1-1 gives the whole variable domain SAVISQKPSRDICQRGTSLTIQCQVDSQVTMMFWYRQQPGQSLTLIATANQGSEATYESGFVIDKFPISRPNLTFSTLTVSNMSPEDSSIYLCSAAAQGPGNTEAFFGQGTRLTVV.